This T cell receptor (beta chain) originates from a study of yellow fever vaccine responses in identical twins. CDR1 and CDR2 (germline): LGHNA, YNFKEQ. J was trimmed by 1 base and V by 1 base; bases with no gene match: 5. The CDR3 has 17 residues. MiXCR, applied by TCRdb to the RT-PCR reads, yields one record per CDR3 protein. The sample holds some 10,000 distinct CDR3 sequences, roughly 82% seen once. The genes are TRBV4-2 and TRBJ2-3; 10 bases are a match to TRBD2. This specimen was T cells from blood (PBMCs), unsorted or a sorted subset (not recorded which), taken before or after yellow fever vaccination (not recorded which). The receptor was derived from a woman under 30 who received the yellow fever vaccine. Here the CDR3 reads CASSQAASGGGTDTQYF. CDR3 in DNA: TGTGCCAGCAGCCAAGCGGCTAGCGGGGGTGGCACAGATACGCAGTATTTT.